The T cell receptor (beta chain) under discussion was sequenced for a study of blood T cell repertoires in COVID-19. Study-level information: Samples representing acute and convalescent COVID-19 were sourced from the United States, Italy and Spain. T cells, B-cell-depleted T cells, or PBMCs supplied cDNA or gDNA.

CDR1 and CDR2 from the germline V gene are SGDLS and YYNGEE. Trimming shortened V by 0 bases and J by 6 bases, and 11 bases separated the two germline ends. This CDR3 has 14 residues. Authors' processing steps: Reference gene primer amplification in the assay estimated nucleated cell counts. The assay was immunoSEQ multiplex PCR, and TCRdb's table has in-frame clones only and misses some. D and trimming come from the DNA, and the V and J calls and clone size come from that table. The sample includes over 90,000 clones, less than 90% seen only once; the top ten take 1.5% to 2%. The sequenced sample consisted of peripheral blood. The clonotype originates from a man older than 75 with acute or convalescent COVID-19. The chain uses TRBV9 and TRBJ2-3; D remains ambiguous. Here the CDR3 reads CASSVVEISDTQYF. Here the CDR3 DNA reads TGTGCCAGCAGCGTAGTGGAGATTTCGGATACGCAGTATTTT.